One TCR beta chain is described in this entry. 60 Vbeta and 13 Jbeta primers were used in PCR. TCRdb's table, derived via immunoSEQ multiplex PCR, lists solely in-frame clones and lacks some. The table includes 250,000 to 350,000 clones, 70% to 90% detected once. Deletions cut 6 bases from V and 7 bases from J, with 15 bases between. This CDR3 region has 14 residues. The germline V gene encodes CDR1 MNHEY and CDR2 SMNVEV (reference sequence). These data originate in a study of cytomegalovirus exposure and HLA in healthy donors. Study overall: The roughly 120 million unique TCR beta sequences, from some 170 million T cells, were found by an earlier analysis.

The source is a man aged 40-50 years in good health and CMV-seropositive. The sequenced material came from PBMCs. The chain carries TRBV27 and TRBJ2-2, with D possibly being TRBD2 (7 bases). The CDR3 sequence: CASSIRGANGELFF. CDR3 coding DNA: TGTGCCAGCAGCATTCGGGGGGCCAACGGGGAGCTGTTTTTT.